Below are 25 T cell receptor beta chains sequenced from a single sample in a study of T cell repertoires in cytomegalovirus infection (dated by TCRdb to about 2019). Sequencing was carried out with an Illumina HiSeq 1500. TCRdb itself trimmed the public reads at Q25 with fastp, ran MiXCR and retained productive beta chains. One record per CDR3 amino acid sequence lists the most common genes and DNA. The sample table holds 150,000 to 200,000 distinct CDR3 sequences, of which roughly 14% were seen once. Of the sample, more than 20% falls within the top ten clones. Sequenced sample: PBMCs. These receptors all come from a human donor in good health (CMV status not recorded). Some clones in this sample may be carry-over from other donors' samples.

This clonotype was counted at least ten times. V is TRBV7-9 and J is TRBJ1-5; 7 bases agree with TRBD1. The trim removed 5 bases at V and 3 bases at J, leaving 4 bases unmatched. The CDR3 totals 14 residues. The germline V gene encodes CDR1 SEHNR and CDR2 FQNEAQ (reference sequence). CDR3 bases: TGTGCCAGCAGCCCCGGGACAGTCAATCAGCCCCAGCATTTT. Residues: CASSPGTVNQPQHF.

As regards this clonotype: A much larger clone lies a single base off, so this may be a read error. The gene calls are TRBV28 and TRBJ1-2; D remains unclear. The V and J ends lost 5 bases and 2 bases respectively, with 12 bases between them. The CDR3 totals 14 residues. Germline lookup yields CDR1 MDHEN and CDR2 SYDVKM. The CDR3 is CASSRKGLNYGYTF. The DNA of the CDR3 is TGTGCCAGCAGTCGGAAAGGCCTAAACTATGGCTACACCTTC.

This clonotype was recorded many times. The rearrangement uses TRBV7-9 and TRBJ2-5, with a possible D match to TRBD2 (7 bases). CDR3 length: 14 residues. Germline assignment: CDR1 SEHNR and CDR2 FQNEAQ (reference sequence). Trimming shortened V by 5 bases and J by 2 bases, and 12 bases separated the two germline ends. The CDR3 reads CASSGGGIQETQYF. The CDR3 DNA reads TGTGCCAGCAGCGGGGGGGGCATTCAAGAGACCCAGTACTTC.

The rearrangement uses TRBV6-5 and TRBJ2-5, with a weak D call TRBD2 (6 bases). The V end was cut by 6 bases, the J end by 7 bases, with 15 bases between. Germline V CDR1 and CDR2: MNHEY, SVGAGI. The CDR3 is made up of 13 amino acids. The DNA for the CDR3 is TGTGCCAGCAGCTTGGACGGACTAAGGACCCAGTACTTC. Protein sequence: CASSLDGLRTQYF.

The chain has TRBV14 and TRBJ1-1; D unresolved. V was shortened by 1 base and J by 6 bases, with 15 bases between the two germline ends. Germline-derived CDR1 and CDR2 are SGHDN and FVKESK. This CDR3 is built from 15 residues. Here the CDR3 reads CASSQGPLEGPEAFF. The CDR3 bases are TGTGCCAGCAGCCAAGGTCCTCTGGAAGGCCCTGAAGCTTTCTTT.

This clonotype has only a few counts. V is TRBV24-1 and J is TRBJ2-3; 8 bases map to TRBD2. This CDR3 contains 17 residues. Germline assignment: CDR1 KGHDR and CDR2 SFDVKD. V lost 3 bases, J lost 3 bases, and 10 bases stayed unmatched. The CDR3 bases are TGTGCCACCAGTGATCGTAAGCGGGAGTTGGGTACAGATACGCAGTATTTT. It codes for CATSDRKRELGTDTQYF.

The table lists this clonotype with a few counts. The gene calls are TRBV5-1 and TRBJ1-6; D may be TRBD1 (5 bases). Germline lookup yields CDR1 SGHRS and CDR2 YFSETQ. With 0 bases removed from V and 7 bases from J, the gap between germline ends came to 14 bases. This CDR3 has 16 residues. The CDR3 spells CASSLDFSGTNSPLHF. The CDR3 nucleotides are TGCGCCAGCAGCTTGGACTTCTCCGGGACGAATTCACCCCTCCACTTT.

This clonotype was counted ten times or more. The chain combines TRBV7-2 with TRBJ2-3; D is possibly TRBD1 or TRBD2 (5 bases each). Trimming left V 3 bases short and J 0 bases short, with 13 bases between. Looked up from germline, CDR1 is SGHTA and CDR2 is FQGNSA. CDR3 length: 16 amino acids. Here the CDR3 reads CASSFTGPRSTDTQYF. The CDR3 DNA reads as TGTGCCAGCAGCTTCACGGGACCTAGAAGCACAGATACGCAGTATTTT.

The rearrangement links TRBV29-1 to TRBJ2-7, with D hard to call. Deletions cut 5 bases from V and 4 bases from J, with 15 bases between. Germline values: CDR1 SQVTM, CDR2 ANQGSEA. This CDR3 has 13 residues. CDR3 nucleotide sequence: TGCAGCGTTACCTCCGGGCCCCGATACGAGCAGTACTTC. Encoded protein: CSVTSGPRYEQYF.

This clonotype was counted many times. The chain couples TRBV6-1 to TRBJ2-7; 10 positions agree with TRBD2. The ends lost 6 bases at V and 1 base at J; junction bases unmatched: 9. The CDR3 runs to 16 residues. The V gene's germline CDR1 is MNHNS and CDR2 SASEGT. The CDR3 sequence: CASRAPRTSGSYEQYF. CDR3 in DNA: TGTGCCAGCAGAGCTCCGCGGACTAGCGGTTCCTACGAGCAGTACTTC.

Comments on this clonotype: An end of the junction differs from the germline gene, which may be a read error. The chain uses TRBV29-1 and TRBJ1-3, with 8 bases lining up with TRBD1. Germline V gene sequence: CDR1 SQVTM, CDR2 ANQGSEA. There are 16 residues in the CDR3. The CDR3 is CSVEGRTGISRNTIYF. CDR3 DNA: TGCAGCGTTGAAGGGCGGACAGGGATCTCTAGAAACACCATATATTTT.

There are a few counts of this clonotype. The V call is TRBV28, the J call TRBJ2-6, with D perhaps matching TRBD1 or TRBD2 (6 bases each). V was cut by 6 bases and J by 2 bases, with 14 bases left in between. CDR3 length: 16 amino acids. Germline V gives CDR1 MDHEN, CDR2 SYDVKM. CDR3 nucleotides: TGTGCCAGCAGCCCGACGGAGGGGGCTGGGGCCAACGTCCTGACTTTC. As protein: CASSPTEGAGANVLTF.

This clonotype was found a few times. The chain uses TRBV25-1 and TRBJ1-2, with a weak D call TRBD1 (6 bases). V lost 6 bases to trimming and J lost 2 bases, with 19 bases between them. Germline CDR1 reads MGHDK; CDR2 reads SYGVNS. This CDR3 contains 16 residues. CDR3 in DNA: TGTGCCAGCAGGAAAACGGACAGTGCCGAAAACTATGGCTACACCTTC. Its translation: CASRKTDSAENYGYTF.

This clonotype was detected ten times or more. This chain connects TRBV7-2 to TRBJ1-4, with D perhaps matching TRBD1 (5 bases). V was cut by 2 bases and J by 2 bases, with 9 bases left in between. This CDR3 spans 15 amino acids. Germline CDR1 reads SGHTA; CDR2 reads FQGNSA. The CDR3 DNA follows: TGTGCCAGCAGCTTACGGGGCAGGACTAATGAAAAACTGTTTTTT. Its protein product is CASSLRGRTNEKLFF.

In its sample, this clonotype was seen a few times. The chain employs TRBV10-3 and TRBJ2-2, with D possibly matching TRBD1 (7 bases). Germline V gene sequence: CDR1 ENHRY, CDR2 SYGVKD. This CDR3 is built from 15 residues. V gave up 10 bases and J gave up 2 bases, with 17 bases separating them. The CDR3: CATRGDVSNTGELFF. The CDR3 region has the DNA TGTGCCACCAGGGGGGATGTCTCCAACACCGGGGAGCTGTTTTTT.

This clonotype was picked up a small number of times. V and J are TRBV25-1 and TRBJ2-7; D is unclear. The CDR3 length is 10 residues. Germline CDR1 MGHDK, CDR2 SYGVNS. V gave up 7 bases and J gave up 6 bases, with 7 bases separating them. The CDR3 bases are TGTGCCAGCACCTCGGCCGAGCAGTACTTC. Amino acid sequence: CASTSAEQYF.

DNA of the CDR3: TGTGCCAGCAGCTTAGGCCCGGAAGTGGTGGCTTTCTTT. Translating it yields CASSLGPEVVAFF. This chain connects TRBV7-9 to TRBJ1-1; D remains ambiguous. In germline, CDR1 is SEHNR, CDR2 FQNEAQ (reference sequence). Trimming removed 1 base from V and 11 bases from J, with 14 bases in between. This CDR3 is 13 amino acids long.

The table lists this clonotype with many counts. V gene TRBV12-3 or TRBV12-4 combines with J gene TRBJ2-5; D not certain. V was clipped by 4 bases and J by 4 bases, with 16 bases between them. This CDR3 has 15 residues. The CDR3 loop is CASSSHGTQVETQYF. The CDR3 DNA sequence: TGTGCCAGCAGTTCGCACGGAACTCAAGTAGAGACCCAGTACTTC.

This chain uses TRBV5-1 with TRBJ2-2; tentatively, D is TRBD1 (5 bases). The germline V gene encodes CDR1 SGHRS and CDR2 YFSETQ. Trimming pared 0 bases from V and 1 base from J, leaving 10 bases between. There are 16 residues in the CDR3. CDR3 DNA sequence: TGCGCCAGCAGCTTGGAGTTGCAGGGGAACACCGGGGAGCTGTTTTTT. Translation gives CASSLELQGNTGELFF.

This clonotype was seen many times. The CDR3 loop reads CASSLGRAGGEQFF. CDR3 nucleotide sequence: TGTGCCAGCAGTTTGGGCCGCGCAGGAGGTGAGCAGTTCTTC. This chain links TRBV27 with TRBJ2-1; a possible D gene is TRBD2 (5 bases). The CDR3 totals 14 residues. Per germline, CDR1 MNHEY and CDR2 SMNVEV (reference sequence). V was pared by 3 bases and J by 9 bases, with 15 bases between.

The rearrangement links TRBV28 to TRBJ2-3; perhaps TRBD2 as D (5 bases). This CDR3 contains 16 residues. Germline assignment: CDR1 MDHEN and CDR2 SYDVKM. Trimming took off 6 bases at V and 6 bases at J, with 22 bases between the two ends. The DNA of the CDR3 is TGTGCCAGCAGCCCCGCCCTGAGGGCCGGCGGGGATACGCAGTATTTT. Protein: CASSPALRAGGDTQYF.

This clonotype was detected ten times or more. This chain connects TRBV5-4 to TRBJ2-5; 7 nucleotides agree with TRBD2. V lost 0 bases to trimming and J lost 2 bases; unmatched junction nucleotides: 10. CDR3 length equals 17 residues. CDR1 and CDR2 (germline): SGHNT, YYREEE (reference sequence). CDR3 loop: CASSLGSRLAVQETQYF. Written as DNA, the CDR3 is TGTGCCAGCAGCTTGGGGTCGCGGCTAGCGGTTCAAGAGACCCAGTACTTC. The complete variable domain, with remaining parts taken from reference TRBV5-4 and TRBJ2-5, reads ETGVTQSPTHLIKTRGQQVTLRCSSQSGHNTVSWYQQALGQGPQFIFQYYREEENGRGNFPPRFSGLQFPNYSSELNVNALELDDSALYLCASSLGSRLAVQETQYFGPGTRLLVL.

In its sample, this clonotype was seen many times. The chain couples TRBV6-2 or TRBV6-3 to TRBJ2-1; D not resolved. The CDR3 is 12 amino acids. The V and J ends lost 0 bases and 9 bases respectively, with 6 bases between them. Germline V gene data show CDR1 as MNHEY and CDR2 as SVGEGT. This chain's CDR3 is CASSYSGIEQFF. CDR3 in DNA: TGTGCCAGCAGTTACTCAGGGATTGAGCAGTTCTTC.

The chain is built from TRBV10-2 and TRBJ1-3; D is ambiguous. The CDR3 sequence is 13 residues long. Germline-derived CDR1 and CDR2 are WSHSY and SAAADI. V gave up 2 bases and J gave up 4 bases, with 6 bases separating them. Here the CDR3 DNA reads TGCGCCAGCAGTGAGCGGGTCGGAAACACCATATATTTT. This encodes CASSERVGNTIYF.

This clonotype showed up many times. V is TRBV7-9 and J is TRBJ2-3; D possibly corresponds to TRBD1 (6 bases). V lost 4 bases to trimming and J lost 3 bases, with 14 bases between them. Germline V CDR1 and CDR2: SEHNR, FQNEAQ (reference sequence). The CDR3 totals 15 residues. For the CDR3, the DNA is TGTGCCAGCAGCTCCCGTGGGGGCCAGACAGATACGCAGTATTTT. This translates into CASSSRGGQTDTQYF.